Each of the 6 T cell receptor beta chains below was sequenced from the same sample in a study of blood T cell repertoires in COVID-19. Sequencing was performed with immunoSEQ multiplex PCR; in TCRdb, only in-frame clones are kept and a portion is missing. Of a few hundred thousand clones in the sample, over 75% were seen once. Sequencing used PBMCs or T cells enriched from blood (not recorded which). Source of these receptors: a woman aged 35 to 49 with acute COVID-19.

V and J are TRBV19 and TRBJ2-1; possible D gene TRBD2, 6 bases. This CDR3 is 15 amino acids long. Between the trimmed V and J ends, which lost 0 bases and 8 bases, there was a span of 14 bases. Germline values: CDR1 LNHDA, CDR2 SQIVND (reference sequence). This CDR3 reads CASSIESGREDEQFF. CDR3 nucleotide sequence: TGTGCCAGTAGTATAGAGTCTGGCAGGGAGGATGAGCAGTTCTTC.

The chain uses TRBV6-5 and TRBJ2-7, with a weak D call TRBD1 (8 bases). Trimming cost V 8 bases and J 2 bases, with 19 bases left between them. The CDR3 loop spans 15 amino acids. Germline V CDR1 and CDR2: MNHEY, SVGAGI. The CDR3 DNA reads TGTGCCAGCTCCCTCGGGGGGACAGGCACCTACGAGCAGTACTTC. This encodes CASSLGGTGTYEQYF.

The chain links TRBV30 to TRBJ2-2; 7 bases fit TRBD2. The CDR3 has 15 residues. Unmatched junction bases numbered 7, after V lost 3 bases and J lost 3 bases. Per germline, CDR1 GTSNPN and CDR2 SVGIG (reference sequence). The chain's CDR3 is CAWRGAGIYTGELFF. DNA of the CDR3: TGTGCCTGGAGGGGAGCGGGGATATACACCGGGGAGCTGTTTTTT.

The CDR3 DNA reads TGTGCCAGCAGCTCCGAGAGGGCCGAAGCTTTCTTT. It codes for CASSSERAEAFF. J is TRBJ1-1 and V is TRBV3-1 (or the pseudogene TRBV3-2); no firm D call. The CDR3 has 12 residues. The V gene lost 5 bases and the J gene lost 8 bases, with 12 bases spanning the gap. The V gene's germline CDR1 is LGHDT and CDR2 YNNKEL (reference sequence).

The gene calls are TRBV6-1 and TRBJ2-7; 8 bases fit TRBD1. Trimming removed 3 bases from V and 3 bases from J; junction bases left unmatched: 10. Per the germline V gene, CDR1 is MNHNS and CDR2 is SASEGT. This CDR3 has 16 residues. The CDR3 reads CASSDPRGRGSYEQYF. In nucleotides, the CDR3 is TGTGCCAGCAGTGACCCCAGGGGGCGGGGAAGCTACGAGCAGTACTTC.

V usage is TRBV19 and J usage is TRBJ2-3; D might be TRBD1 (6 bases). The V gene lost 3 bases and the J gene lost 0 bases, with 10 bases spanning the gap. Germline V lookup: CDR1 LNHDA, CDR2 SQIVND (reference sequence). The CDR3 sequence is 15 residues long. The CDR3 spells CASSIAQGSTDTQYF. As DNA, the CDR3 is TGTGCCAGTAGTATTGCTCAGGGGAGCACAGATACGCAGTATTTT.